These T cell receptor beta chains were read from a single sample in a study of shared clonotypes between healthy human individuals. Generated by immunoSEQ multiplex PCR, the TCRdb table keeps only in-frame clones and is missing some. The sample carries around 320,000 clones, around 87% recorded once. The specimen sequenced was memory CD8+ T cells sorted from blood. These TCRs come from a man aged 18-30 years in good health. CDR3s include the opening cysteine and the closing phenylalanine or tryptophan. D genes are given only for firm matches. Clone size, where shown, is once, few, many, or a class for clones that have expanded.

-	-	TRBV6-1	TRBJ2-7	TGTGCCAGCAGTGGAGGCGTCGATCAGGGAGCCTACGAGCAGTACTTC	CASSGGVDQGAYEQYF
-	TRBD2	TRBV4-3	TRBJ2-2	TGCGCCAGCAGCCAAGAGGGAGGGCACCCCGGGGAGCTGTTTTTT	CASSQEGGHPGELFF
-	-	TRBV11-2	TRBJ2-3	TGTGCCAGCAGCTTATGGGGGGACGAACGCACAGATACGCAGTATTTT	CASSLWGDERTDTQYF
-	TRBD1	TRBV11-2	TRBJ1-4	TGTGCCAGCAGACGCGACAGGGTCCTTTATGAAAAACTGTTTTTT	CASRRDRVLYEKLFF
once	-	TRBV27	TRBJ1-2	TGTGCCAGCAGTCCAATCGTCACGACCGCACAGGATGGCTACACCTTC	CASSPIVTTAQDGYTF
-	-	TRBV7-3	TRBJ2-5	TGTGCCAGCAGCTTAGCCGGAGACCAAGAGACCCAGTACTTC	CASSLAGDQETQYF
few	-	TRBV29-1	TRBJ2-2	TGCAGCGTTGCCCCGGCGGGGGCTAACACCGGGGAGCTGTTTTTT	CSVAPAGANTGELFF
-	TRBD2	TRBV7-9	TRBJ2-4	TGTGCCAGCAGCCCCCCCAGCGGGGGCACTGGGAACATTCAGTACTTC	CASSPPSGGTGNIQYF
-	-	TRBV14	TRBJ2-5	TGTGCCAGCAGCCAAACCGGGTTTCAAGAGACCCAGTACTTC	CASSQTGFQETQYF
-	TRBD1	TRBV7-9	TRBJ1-1	TGTGCCAGCAGCTTGTGGGACAGGGAAGATACTGAAGCTTTCTTT	CASSLWDREDTEAFF
-	-	TRBV5-4	TRBJ2-7	TGTGCCAGCAGCTGGGACGTTGGGGGGATCTCCTACGAGCAGTACTTC	CASSWDVGGISYEQYF